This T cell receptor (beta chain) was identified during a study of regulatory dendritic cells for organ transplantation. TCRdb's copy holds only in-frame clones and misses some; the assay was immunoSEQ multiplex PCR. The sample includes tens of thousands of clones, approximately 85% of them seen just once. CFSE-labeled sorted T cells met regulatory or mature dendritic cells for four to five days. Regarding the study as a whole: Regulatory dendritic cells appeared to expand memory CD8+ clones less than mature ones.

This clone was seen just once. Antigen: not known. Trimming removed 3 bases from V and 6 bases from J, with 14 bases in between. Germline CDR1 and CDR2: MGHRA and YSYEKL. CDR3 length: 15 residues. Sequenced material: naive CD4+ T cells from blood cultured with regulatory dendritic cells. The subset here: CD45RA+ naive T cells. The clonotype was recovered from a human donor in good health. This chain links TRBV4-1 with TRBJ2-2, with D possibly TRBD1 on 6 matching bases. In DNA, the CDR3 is TGCGCCAGCAGCCAGAAGACAGGTTGGGCCGGGGAGCTGTTTTTT. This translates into CASSQKTGWAGELFF.